A selection of T cell receptor beta chains follows, all from one sample in a study of type 1 regulatory T cells. Antigen specificity for these receptors is unknown. TCRdb fed the reads into MiXCR, producing one record per CDR3 protein. The sample includes tens of thousands of distinct CDR3 sequences, about a fifth of them seen just once. The sample was cultured type 1 regulatory T (Tr1) cells, either the whole culture or a sorted fraction (not recorded which). All receptors come from a human donor in good health. The CDR3 runs from the conserved cysteine through the conserved F or W. Fields, in order: D gene, V gene, J gene, clone size, CDR3 DNA, CDR3 protein. The D gene is left open where the match is weak. Clone size is not always given. Where it is, it says once, few, many or a class for expanded clones.

TRBD2	TRBV20-1	TRBJ2-5	NA	TGCAGTGCTGGGAAAGCGGGAGGGATCCAAGAGACCCAGTACTTC	CSAGKAGGIQETQYF
NA	TRBV19	TRBJ1-1	NA	TGTGCCAGTAGTAATGGCACTCAAAGGGAAGCTTTCTTT	CASSNGTQREAFF
TRBD2	TRBV14	TRBJ2-2	many	TGTGCCAGCAGCTATGGACTAGCGGGAGTCACCGGGGAGCTGTTTTTT	CASSYGLAGVTGELFF
TRBD2	TRBV7-8	TRBJ2-1	few	TGTGCCAGCAGCTTAAGAGCGGGACTTTACAATGAGCAGTTCTTC	CASSLRAGLYNEQFF
NA	TRBV28	TRBJ1-6	many	TGTGCCAGCAGTACTTACCGGGAGTATAATTCACCCCTCCACTTT	CASSTYREYNSPLHF
TRBD2	TRBV10-3	TRBJ2-1	NA	TGTGCCACCCTAGCGGGAGTGGCTATAGGCTACAATGAGCAGTTCTTC	CATLAGVAIGYNEQFF
NA	TRBV6-5	TRBJ2-1	NA	TGTGCCAGCAGTTACAACTTCTGGGGGCATGAGCAGTTCTTC	CASSYNFWGHEQFF
NA	TRBV10-3	TRBJ2-7	few	TGTGCCATCAGTGGGGAGCAGAGCTCCTACGAGCAGTACTTC	CAISGEQSSYEQYF
TRBD1	TRBV28	TRBJ1-6	NA	TGTGCCACCTTGGGACAGGGGGGTTCACCCCTCCACTTT	CATLGQGGSPLHF
NA	TRBV7-2	TRBJ2-2	NA	TGTGCCAGCAGTTCGAACCCCACGGCGGGGCTGTTTTTT	CASSSNPTAGLFF
TRBD1	TRBV20-1	TRBJ2-1	few	TGCAGTATGAGGGGGCCTACTTACAATGAGCAGTTCTTC	CSMRGPTYNEQFF
TRBD2	TRBV19	TRBJ2-3	NA	TGTGCCAGTATGACCGGGAGGGGATCAGATACGCAGTATTTT	CASMTGRGSDTQYF
NA	TRBV28	TRBJ1-6	NA	TGTGCCAGCAGTTTAAGGGACACCTATTCACCCCTCCACTTT	CASSLRDTYSPLHF
TRBD2	TRBV4-1	TRBJ2-7	NA	TGCGCCAGCAGCCAAGATAGTAGCGGGGGAGCCTACGAGCAGTACTTC	CASSQDSSGGAYEQYF
TRBD2	TRBV5-6	TRBJ2-3	many	TGTGCCAGCAGCTTGGCAGCGGGACTAGCGGGAAAATATACGCAGTATTTT	CASSLAAGLAGKYTQYF
TRBD1	TRBV29-1	TRBJ1-2	NA	TGCAGCGCTTCGACAGGGTCCCTCGGTGGCTACACCTTC	CSASTGSLGGYTF
TRBD1	TRBV15	TRBJ2-7	NA	TGTGCCACCAGCACTCGACAGGGCCCCTACGAGCAGTACTTC	CATSTRQGPYEQYF
TRBD1	TRBV7-2	TRBJ1-5	NA	TGTGCCAGCAGCTTCGCAGGGGGTAATCAGCCCCAGCATTTT	CASSFAGGNQPQHF
NA	TRBV20-1	TRBJ2-7	NA	TGCAGTGCCAGGCTCAACCACGAGCAGTACTTC	CSARLNHEQYF
NA	TRBV7-2	TRBJ2-3	NA	TGTGCCAGCAGCTTAATTTGGGCAGATACGCAGTATTTT	CASSLIWADTQYF
NA	TRBV7-9	TRBJ2-3	few	TGTGCCAGCAGCTTAGTTGGGGGTCCAGATACGCAGTATTTT	CASSLVGGPDTQYF
TRBD2	TRBV5-1	TRBJ2-1	few	TGCGCCAGCAGCTTTAGCCTAGCGGGAAACAATGAGCAGTTCTTC	CASSFSLAGNNEQFF
NA	TRBV18	TRBJ2-2	NA	TGTGCCAGCTCAGAGGGACGTATTAACACCGGGGAGCTGTTTTTT	CASSEGRINTGELFF
TRBD2	TRBV11-3	TRBJ2-1	many	TGTGCCAGCAGCTTCACTAGCGCCAACAATGAGCAGTTCTTC	CASSFTSANNEQFF
NA	TRBV29-1	TRBJ2-1	NA	TGCAGCGTTGGCTCGGGGCTAAGTTCGAGTGAGCAGTTCTTC	CSVGSGLSSSEQFF
NA	TRBV12-3/TRBV12-4	TRBJ1-1	few	TGTGCCAGCAGTTCCCTTGGGTCGAACACTGAAGCTTTCTTT	CASSSLGSNTEAFF
NA	TRBV29-1	TRBJ1-3	NA	TGCAGCGTTGATGTCGCGTCTGGCTCTGGAAACACCATATATTTT	CSVDVASGSGNTIYF
NA	TRBV20-1	TRBJ2-7	few	TGCAGTGCTAACAACCCGAACTCCTACGAGCAGTACTTC	CSANNPNSYEQYF
TRBD2	TRBV5-1	TRBJ2-1	many	TGTGCCAGCAGCCCGGGACTAGCGGTATACAATGAGCAGTTCTTC	CASSPGLAVYNEQFF
NA	TRBV6-2/TRBV6-3	TRBJ2-2	few	TGTGCCAGCAGTCGGACAGCCGTGACCACCGGGGAGCTGTTTTTT	CASSRTAVTTGELFF
NA	TRBV4-1	TRBJ1-2	NA	TGCGCCAGCAGCCACCCAACTGGGGCTTATGGCTACACCTTC	CASSHPTGAYGYTF
NA	TRBV10-3	TRBJ2-7	many	TGTGCCATCAGGGTGGGCTCGGGCGTTTGGTACGAGCAGTACTTC	CAIRVGSGVWYEQYF
NA	TRBV7-9	TRBJ1-5	many	TGTGCCAGCAGCTTTGATGGGGGCTCTCAGCCCCAGCATTTT	CASSFDGGSQPQHF
TRBD2	TRBV7-3	TRBJ2-2	many	TGTGCCAGCAGCTTAGCCGGGACTAGCGGGATTGGGGAGCTGTTTTTT	CASSLAGTSGIGELFF
TRBD2	TRBV5-1	TRBJ2-5	NA	TGCGCCAGCAGCCAAGGACTAGCGGGAGAGACCCAGTACTTC	CASSQGLAGETQYF
TRBD2	TRBV9	TRBJ2-3	NA	TGTGCCAGCAGCCGGGGCGGAGCGGGAGTCGCAGATACGCAGTATTTT	CASSRGGAGVADTQYF
NA	TRBV28	TRBJ2-7	NA	TGTGCCAGCAGTTCGACAGCAACTCTCTACGAGCAGTACTTC	CASSSTATLYEQYF
NA	TRBV7-9	TRBJ1-1	few	TGTGCCAGCAACGGGCCGAACACTGAAGCTTTCTTT	CASNGPNTEAFF
NA	TRBV6-1	TRBJ2-6	NA	TGTGCCAGCAGGCCTTTAGCCCCCTCTGGGGCCAACGTCCTGACTTTC	CASRPLAPSGANVLTF
TRBD1	TRBV5-1	TRBJ2-7	NA	TGCGCCAGCAAACAGGGGTCCTCCTACGAGCAGTACTTC	CASKQGSSYEQYF
NA	TRBV7-9	TRBJ2-7	few	TGTGCCAGCAGCAAAACAGAGAGCTCCTACGAGCAGTACTTC	CASSKTESSYEQYF
NA	TRBV5-1	TRBJ2-1	NA	TGCGCCAGCAGCGTGATAATATCGGCTTTTTCCTACAATGAGCAGTTCTTC	CASSVIISAFSYNEQFF
NA	TRBV20-1	TRBJ2-5	NA	TGCAGTGCTAGAGCTAGGCAGAGCCAAGAGACCCAGTACTTC	CSARARQSQETQYF
NA	TRBV27	TRBJ1-5	NA	TGTGCCAGCAGTTTGAACAGGGCCCAGCCCCAGCATTTT	CASSLNRAQPQHF
TRBD2	TRBV6-4	TRBJ2-1	NA	TGTGCCAGCAGTGTTAGCGGGGGCCTAGGAGAGCAGTTCTTC	CASSVSGGLGEQFF
TRBD2	TRBV5-1	TRBJ2-2	few	TGCGCCACCGGACTAGCGGGAGGGCCAGCCGGGGAGCTGTTTTTT	CATGLAGGPAGELFF
NA	TRBV30	TRBJ2-5	NA	TGTGCCTGGAGTGTACAATCAGGGATCCAAGAGACCCAGTACTTC	CAWSVQSGIQETQYF
NA	TRBV5-1	TRBJ2-6	NA	TGCGCCAGCAGCCATATAAGCTCTGGGGCCAACGTCCTGACTTTC	CASSHISSGANVLTF